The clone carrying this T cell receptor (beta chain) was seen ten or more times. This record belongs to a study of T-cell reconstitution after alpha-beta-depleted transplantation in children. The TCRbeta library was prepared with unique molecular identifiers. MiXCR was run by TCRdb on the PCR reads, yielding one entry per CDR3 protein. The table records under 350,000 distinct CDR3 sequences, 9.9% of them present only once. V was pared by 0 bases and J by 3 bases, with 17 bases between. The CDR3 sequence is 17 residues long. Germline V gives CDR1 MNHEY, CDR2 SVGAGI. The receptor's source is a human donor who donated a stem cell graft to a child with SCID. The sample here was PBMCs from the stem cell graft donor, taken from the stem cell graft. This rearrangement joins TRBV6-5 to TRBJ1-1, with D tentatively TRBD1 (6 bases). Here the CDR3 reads CASSYSLGGGPDTEAFF. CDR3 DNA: TGTGCCAGCAGTTACTCGCTGGGGGGGGGCCCCGACACTGAAGCTTTCTTT.